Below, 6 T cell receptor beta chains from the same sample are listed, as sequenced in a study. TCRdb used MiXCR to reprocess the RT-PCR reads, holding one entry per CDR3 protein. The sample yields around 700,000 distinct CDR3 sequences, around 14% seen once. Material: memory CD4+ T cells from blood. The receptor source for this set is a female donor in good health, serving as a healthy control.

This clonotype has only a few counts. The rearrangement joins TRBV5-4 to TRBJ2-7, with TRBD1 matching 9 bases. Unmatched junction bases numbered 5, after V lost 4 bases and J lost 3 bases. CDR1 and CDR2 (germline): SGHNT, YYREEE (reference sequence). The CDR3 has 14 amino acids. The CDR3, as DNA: TGTGCCAGCAGCCCTCGGACAGGGGTCTACGAGCAGTACTTC. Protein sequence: CASSPRTGVYEQYF. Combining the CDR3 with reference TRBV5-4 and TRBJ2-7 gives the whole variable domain ETGVTQSPTHLIKTRGQQVTLRCSSQSGHNTVSWYQQALGQGPQFIFQYYREEENGRGNFPPRFSGLQFPNYSSELNVNALELDDSALYLCASSPRTGVYEQYFGPGTRLTVT.

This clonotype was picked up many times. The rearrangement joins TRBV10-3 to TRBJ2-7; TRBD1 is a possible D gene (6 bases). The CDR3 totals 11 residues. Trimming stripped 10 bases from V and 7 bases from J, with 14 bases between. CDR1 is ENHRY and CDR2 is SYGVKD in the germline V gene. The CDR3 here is CATGQLVEQYF. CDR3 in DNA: TGTGCCACTGGACAGCTAGTTGAGCAGTACTTC.

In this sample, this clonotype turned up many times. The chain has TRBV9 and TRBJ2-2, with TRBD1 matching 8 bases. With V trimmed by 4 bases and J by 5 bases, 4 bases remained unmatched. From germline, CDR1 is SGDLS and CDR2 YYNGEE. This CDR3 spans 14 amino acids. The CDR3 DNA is TGTGCCAGCAGCTACAGGGGGGATACCGGGGAGCTGTTTTTT. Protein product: CASSYRGDTGELFF.

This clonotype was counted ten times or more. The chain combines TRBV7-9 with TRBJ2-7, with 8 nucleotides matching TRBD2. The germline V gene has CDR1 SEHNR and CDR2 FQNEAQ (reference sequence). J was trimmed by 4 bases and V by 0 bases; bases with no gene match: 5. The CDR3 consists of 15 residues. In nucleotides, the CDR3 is TGTGCCAGCAGCTTAGCGCCGGGACTAGGGTACGAGCAGTACTTC. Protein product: CASSLAPGLGYEQYF.

CDR3 bases: TGTGCCAGCAGCCTAGGTTTAGGGGGGGGGACCCAGTACTTC. Translation: CASSLGLGGGTQYF. V gene TRBV7-2 combines with J gene TRBJ2-5; D is possibly TRBD2 (7 bases). CDR3 length equals 14 residues. Trimming removed 5 bases at V and 7 bases at J, with 17 bases between. Germline V gene lookup returns CDR1 SGHTA and CDR2 FQGNSA.

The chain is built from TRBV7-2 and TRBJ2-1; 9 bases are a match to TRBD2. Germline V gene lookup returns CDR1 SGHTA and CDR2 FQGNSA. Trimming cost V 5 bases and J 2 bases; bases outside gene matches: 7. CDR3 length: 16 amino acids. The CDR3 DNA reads TGTGCCAGCAGCCCAGCGGCTAGCGGGGCCTACAATGAGCAGTTCTTC. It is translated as CASSPAASGAYNEQFF. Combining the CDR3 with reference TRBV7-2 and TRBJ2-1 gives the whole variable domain GAGVSQSPSNKVTEKGKDVELRCDPISGHTALYWYRQSLGQGLEFLIYFQGNSAPDKSGLPSDRFSAERTGGSVSTLTIQRTQQEDSAVYLCASSPAASGAYNEQFFGPGTRLTVL.